The 8 T cell receptor beta chains given below trace back to one sample, sequenced in a study of CD8+ T cells in alopecia areata. Sequencing relied on a cDNA template that was reverse transcribed from extracted RNA. This table comes from immunoSEQ multiplex PCR, and its TCRdb copy is limited to in-frame clones, with some not included. The table has about 200,000 clones, 58% seen once. Treatment described: oral pan-JAK inhibitor, 5-10 mg twice daily. Sequencing was performed on CD4+ T cells sorted from blood, taken at week 24, from a patient treated with tofacitinib. These receptors all stem from a human donor with alopecia areata.

The table lists this clone with a few counts. The chain joins TRBV15 to TRBJ2-5, with TRBD1 matching over 7 bases. Per germline, CDR1 LNHNV and CDR2 YYDKDF (reference sequence). The trim removed 2 bases at V and 2 bases at J, leaving 8 bases unmatched. This CDR3 contains 16 residues. The CDR3 coding sequence is TGTGCCACCAGCAGACCTATGGGGACAGCACAAGAGACCCAGTACTTC. As protein: CATSRPMGTAQETQYF.

This clone has only a few counts. The rearrangement links TRBV14 to TRBJ1-2, with D unclear. V was clipped by 2 bases and J by 5 bases, with 6 bases between them. CDR3 length: 12 amino acids. Germline V gene sequence: CDR1 SGHDN, CDR2 FVKESK. The CDR3 sequence: CASSQTLYGYTF. CDR3 in DNA: TGTGCCAGCAGCCAAACCCTATATGGCTACACCTTC.

The chain couples TRBV2 to TRBJ1-1, with D unresolved. The germline V gene has CDR1 SNHLY and CDR2 FYNNEI. This CDR3 contains 13 residues. Trimming pared 4 bases from V and 2 bases from J, leaving 8 bases between. CDR3 loop: CASSGWGNTEAFF. DNA for the CDR3: TGTGCCAGCAGTGGTTGGGGTAACACTGAAGCTTTCTTT. The full variable domain, in which reference TRBV2 and TRBJ1-1 provide the parts outside the CDR3, is EPEVTQTPSHQVTQMGQEVILRCVPISNHLYFYWYRQILGQKVEFLVSFYNNEISEKSEIFDDQFSVERPDGSNFTLKIRSTKLEDSAMYFCASSGWGNTEAFFGQGTRLTVV.

On this clone: Different DNA sequences within this sample yield the same CDR3. The chain links TRBV18 to TRBJ2-5; no reliable D call. V lost 0 bases to trimming and J lost 4 bases, with 3 bases between them. This CDR3 region has 12 residues. CDR1 and CDR2 from the germline V gene are KGHSH and LQKENI. CDR3 sequence: CASSPPGETQYF. CDR3 DNA: TGTGCCAGCTCACCACCCGGAGAGACCCAGTACTTC.

This clone was seen at least ten times. V and J are TRBV29-1 and TRBJ1-1; D not certain. The V gene's germline CDR1 is SQVTM and CDR2 ANQGSEA. The CDR3 covers 11 residues. Trimming took 5 bases from V and 7 from J, leaving 11 bases between them. For the CDR3, the DNA is TGCAGCGTTCAGAATCAAATTGAAGCTTTCTTT. This codes for CSVQNQIEAFF.

This clone has just a few counts. The gene calls are TRBV4-2 and TRBJ2-3, with D uncertain. Looked up from germline, CDR1 is LGHNA and CDR2 is YNFKEQ. The CDR3 covers 13 residues. The V gene lost 1 base and the J gene lost 3 bases, with 5 bases spanning the gap. The CDR3 coding sequence is TGTGCCAGCAGCCAAGGATTAACAGATACGCAGTATTTT. It translates to CASSQGLTDTQYF.

The rearrangement uses TRBV2 and TRBJ2-5; D is unclear. Germline CDR1 SNHLY, CDR2 FYNNEI. V lost 6 bases, J lost 4 bases, and 9 bases lay in between. CDR3 length: 12 amino acids. CDR3 region: CASRIWGETQYF. The CDR3 DNA reads TGTGCCAGCAGGATCTGGGGAGAGACCCAGTACTTC.

The rearrangement joins TRBV7-9 to TRBJ2-7, with D unresolved. The germline V and J ends were trimmed by 1 base and 4 bases, with 20 bases remaining between them. The CDR3 contains 17 residues. Germline CDR1 reads SEHNR; CDR2 reads FQNEAQ (reference sequence). CDR3: CASSLVSRRSIPYEQYF. In DNA form, the CDR3 reads TGTGCCAGCAGCTTAGTATCACGCAGATCGATACCTTACGAGCAGTACTTC.